This T cell receptor beta chain was recovered during a study of T cell responses to AZD1222 COVID-19 vaccine. About the research overall: Second-dose schedules of about 4 or about 12 weeks were combined. Study results and limitations: Only a handful of individuals given AZD1222 were seropositive at baseline. Spike-specific TCR breadth and depth both grew after two AZD1222 doses. Mostly white British, mostly female donors; authors suggested clonal diversity may be underestimated.

Assay: immunoSEQ multiplex PCR; the TCRdb copy retains only in-frame clones and omits some. The sample consists of roughly 260,000 clones, roughly 93% of them appearing once. For this clone: Its matching antigen is unknown.

CDR3 length equals 12 residues. V lost 7 bases and J 6 bases, leaving 12 bases between the germline ends. CDR1 is MNHEY, CDR2 SVGAGI, per germline. This receptor was identified in an adult in good health. The rearrangement joins TRBV6-5 to TRBJ1-2; D might be TRBD1 (6 bases). The sample here was peripheral blood, taken on day 0 of AZD1222 vaccination. The CDR3 here is CASKTGVNGYTF. CDR3 DNA: TGTGCCAGCAAGACAGGAGTGAATGGCTACACCTTC.